This passage covers 13 T cell receptor beta chains from one sample sequenced in a study of T cell responses to AZD1222 COVID-19 vaccine. TCRdb's table, derived via immunoSEQ multiplex PCR, lists solely in-frame clones and lacks some. The profile shows 65,000 to 100,000 clones, about nine tenths of them singletons. This material consisted of peripheral blood, taken 28 days after the second AZD1222 dose. Source of these receptors: an adult who received the AZD1222 COVID-19 vaccine.

This rearrangement joins TRBV7-2 to TRBJ2-6; no firm D call. V was clipped by 5 bases and J by 0 bases, with 17 bases between them. Germline CDR1 reads SGHTA; CDR2 reads FQGNSA. CDR3 size: 18 residues. The CDR3 DNA reads as TGTGCCAGCAGCCCTCAGCAAGTTTGGATCTCTGGGGCCAACGTCCTGACTTTC. Amino acid sequence: CASSPQQVWISGANVLTF.

This chain's CDR3 is CASSFSGNEQFF. CDR3 bases: TGTGCCAGCAGCTTTAGCGGCAATGAGCAGTTCTTC. This chain connects TRBV7-6 to TRBJ2-1, with D possibly TRBD2 on 6 matching bases. Germline lookup yields CDR1 SGHVS and CDR2 FNYEAQ. This CDR3 is 12 amino acids long. Trimming left V 3 bases short and J 6 bases short, with 6 bases between. The whole variable domain, remainder taken from reference TRBV7-6 and TRBJ2-1, is GAGVSQSPRYKVTKRGQDVALRCDPISGHVSLYWYRQALGQGPEFLTYFNYEAQQDKSGLPNDRFSAERPEGSISTLTIQRTEQRDSAMYRCASSFSGNEQFFGPGTRLTVL.

The CDR3: CASSEARTELSEQYF. The CDR3 DNA is TGTGCCAGCAGTGAAGCTAGGACTGAATTGAGCGAGCAGTACTTC. The genes are TRBV2 and TRBJ2-7, with TRBD2 as a possible D gene (5 bases). The CDR3 spans 15 residues. Germline CDR1 and CDR2: SNHLY and FYNNEI. Trimming removed 0 bases from V and 6 bases from J, with 15 bases in between. Supplemented by reference TRBV2 and TRBJ2-7, the full variable domain reads EPEVTQTPSHQVTQMGQEVILRCVPISNHLYFYWYRQILGQKVEFLVSFYNNEISEKSEIFDDQFSVERPDGSNFTLKIRSTKLEDSAMYFCASSEARTELSEQYFGPGTRLTVT.

V and J are TRBV2 and TRBJ1-6, with 8 bases fitting TRBD1. V shed 1 base and J 7 bases; nucleotides not matched to a gene: 3. Germline lookup yields CDR1 SNHLY and CDR2 FYNNEI. CDR3 length: 15 residues. CDR3 in DNA: TGTGCCAGCAGTGAAGGGACAGGGCGAAATTCACCCCTCCACTTT. Translating it yields CASSEGTGRNSPLHF. Supplemented by reference TRBV2 and TRBJ1-6, the full variable domain reads EPEVTQTPSHQVTQMGQEVILRCVPISNHLYFYWYRQILGQKVEFLVSFYNNEISEKSEIFDDQFSVERPDGSNFTLKIRSTKLEDSAMYFCASSEGTGRNSPLHFGNGTRLTVT.

The chain uses TRBV30 and TRBJ2-1, with 9 bases matching TRBD2. J lost 8 bases, V lost 0 bases, and 5 bases had no gene match. From germline, CDR1 is GTSNPN and CDR2 SVGIG (reference sequence). CDR3 length equals 14 residues. CDR3 sequence reads: CAWSVIAGVDEQFF. As DNA, the CDR3 is TGTGCCTGGAGTGTGATAGCGGGAGTGGATGAGCAGTTCTTC.

As concerns this clone: The sample holds other DNA sequences that translate to the same CDR3. The J gene is TRBJ1-5, the V gene TRBV6-6, with TRBD1 as a possible D gene (5 bases). The CDR3 spans 12 residues. In germline, CDR1 is MNHNY, CDR2 SVGAGI (reference sequence). V gave up 4 bases and J gave up 7 bases, with 8 bases separating them. CDR3 amino acids: CASSSRGQPQHF. The DNA of the CDR3 is TGTGCCAGCAGTTCACGGGGCCAGCCCCAGCATTTT.

The chain employs TRBV5-1 and TRBJ2-7; 7 bases align to TRBD2. Germline CDR1 is SGHRS and CDR2 is YFSETQ. V dropped 4 bases and J dropped 2; count of bases not matched to a gene: 9. CDR3 length: 15 residues. The CDR3 nucleotides are TGCGCCAGCAGCCCGTTTTGGGCGGGAGCCTACGAGCAGTACTTC. Protein product: CASSPFWAGAYEQYF.

The gene calls are TRBV6-5 and TRBJ1-2, with D perhaps TRBD1 (5 bases). CDR1 MNHEY and CDR2 SVGAGI come from the germline V gene. V was pared by 7 bases and J by 2 bases, with 14 bases between. The CDR3 contains 14 residues. DNA of the CDR3: TGTGCCAGCACCTCAGGGCGTCCAAACTATGGCTACACCTTC. It yields the protein CASTSGRPNYGYTF.

V usage is TRBV18 and J usage is TRBJ1-1; tentative D call: TRBD1 (6 bases). The length of the CDR3 is 16 residues. Germline V lookup: CDR1 KGHSH, CDR2 LQKENI. V was clipped by 4 bases and J by 2 bases, with 17 bases between them. CDR3 coding DNA: TGTGCCAGCTCACGACAGGAGGCTAAAATTAACACTGAAGCTTTCTTT. Amino acids: CASSRQEAKINTEAFF.

This chain connects TRBV2 to TRBJ1-1, with D possibly being TRBD1 (5 bases). The CDR3 runs to 14 residues. Germline CDR1 and CDR2: SNHLY and FYNNEI. V lost 4 bases to trimming and J lost 2 bases, with 11 bases between them. The DNA for the CDR3 is TGTGCCAGCAGTGCTTCAGGGACCAACACTGAAGCTTTCTTT. This sequence encodes CASSASGTNTEAFF.

The V gene is TRBV7-8, the J gene TRBJ1-2; unclear D gene. CDR3 length: 14 residues. V lost 5 bases to trimming and J lost 6 bases, with 16 bases between them. Germline V CDR1 and CDR2: SGHVS, FQNEAQ. CDR3 in DNA: TGTGCCAGCAGCCAAGGCGTGGTGGAGGATGGCTACACCTTC. Translated, it gives CASSQGVVEDGYTF.

This chain uses TRBV18 with TRBJ1-1, with D maybe TRBD1 (6 bases). The CDR3 covers 15 residues. V lost 2 bases to trimming and J lost 4 bases, with 14 bases between them. Germline loops: CDR1 KGHSH, CDR2 LQKENI. The CDR3 reads CASSPGRGGSTEAFF. CDR3 nucleotides: TGTGCCAGCTCACCAGGAAGGGGGGGGAGCACTGAAGCTTTCTTT.

This rearrangement joins TRBV6-5 to TRBJ1-5; D unresolved. V dropped 6 bases and J dropped 0 bases, with 6 bases sitting between them. The CDR3 has 13 residues. CDR1 MNHEY and CDR2 SVGAGI come from the germline V gene. The CDR3 nucleotides read TGTGCCAGCAGGGCGTATAGCAATCAGCCCCAGCATTTT. It yields the protein CASRAYSNQPQHF.